Following are 17 T cell receptor beta chains from one sample sequenced in a study of blood T cell repertoires in COVID-19. Assay used: immunoSEQ multiplex PCR; TCRdb lists only in-frame clones, some missing. The sample carries approximately 210,000 clones, 80% to 90% recorded once. The material sequenced was peripheral blood. These receptors were obtained from a woman at least 80 years old with COVID-19, enrolled during active disease.

This rearrangement joins TRBV5-4 to TRBJ2-3, with D perhaps TRBD2 (6 bases). Germline lookup yields CDR1 SGHNT and CDR2 YYREEE (reference sequence). V was clipped by 4 bases and J by 0 bases, with 18 bases between them. This CDR3 has 17 amino acids. The CDR3 sequence: CASSRRRDGASTDTQYF. The CDR3 DNA reads as TGTGCCAGCAGCCGGAGGAGGGACGGAGCGAGCACAGATACGCAGTATTTT.

The V call is TRBV19, the J call TRBJ2-1, with 11 bases fitting TRBD1. Germline values: CDR1 LNHDA, CDR2 SQIVND (reference sequence). CDR3 size: 17 residues. J lost 6 bases, V lost 4 bases, and 11 bases had no gene match. The CDR3 is CASSTDRTGGEGNEQFF. The CDR3 bases are TGTGCCAGTAGTACCGACCGGACAGGGGGCGAGGGCAATGAGCAGTTCTTC.

Comment on this clone: Other DNA sequences from this sample encode an identical CDR3 as well. V gene TRBV28 combines with J gene TRBJ1-5, with no clear D. CDR1 and CDR2 from the germline V gene are MDHEN and SYDVKM. The germline V and J ends were trimmed by 3 bases and 0 bases, with 6 bases remaining between them. The CDR3 is 14 residues long. The CDR3 DNA sequence: TGTGCCAGCAGTTTGTCTTATAGCAATCAGCCCCAGCATTTT. This encodes CASSLSYSNQPQHF. Full variable domain (rest looked up from reference TRBV28 and TRBJ1-5): DVKVTQSSRYLVKRTGEKVFLECVQDMDHENMFWYRQDPGLGLRLIYFSYDVKMKEKGDIPEGYSVSREKKERFSLILESASTNQTSMYLCASSLSYSNQPQHFGDGTRLSIL.

Here the CDR3 DNA reads TGTGCCAGCAGTGCCCAGGGCGGTACGCAGCCCCAGCATTTT. Encoded protein: CASSAQGGTQPQHF. The chain has TRBV7-9 and TRBJ1-5, with TRBD1 as a possible D gene (5 bases). With 6 bases removed from V and 7 bases from J, the gap between germline ends came to 16 bases. The CDR3 has 14 residues. In germline, CDR1 is SEHNR, CDR2 FQNEAQ (reference sequence).

CDR3 sequence (DNA): TGCAGCGTTGAAGGGTCAGCAACTAATGAAAAACTGTTTTTT. Encoded protein: CSVEGSATNEKLFF. V and J are TRBV29-1 and TRBJ1-4; D is ambiguous. The V end was cut by 1 base, the J end by 0 bases, with 6 bases between. Germline V gives CDR1 SQVTM, CDR2 ANQGSEA. This CDR3 is built from 14 residues.

The gene calls are TRBV4-2 and TRBJ1-1; 11 positions agree with TRBD1. The CDR3 is 17 residues long. J lost 1 base, V lost 4 bases, and 8 bases had no gene match. Germline CDR1 is LGHNA and CDR2 is YNFKEQ. CDR3: CASSRPRTGGENTEAFF. CDR3 sequence (DNA): TGTGCCAGCAGCCGCCCAAGGACAGGGGGCGAGAACACTGAAGCTTTCTTT.

A remark on this clone: Other DNA sequences of this sample code for an identical CDR3. The chain has TRBV5-4 and TRBJ1-3; 8 nucleotides align to TRBD1. V gave up 4 bases and J gave up 4 bases; unmatched junction bases: 10. CDR1 and CDR2 from the germline V gene are SGHNT and YYREEE (reference sequence). The CDR3 covers 16 residues. The DNA for the CDR3 is TGTGCCAGCAGCCCTGGACAGGGACTTTCAGGAAACACCATATATTTT. It codes for CASSPGQGLSGNTIYF.

This rearrangement joins TRBV24-1 to TRBJ1-2, with unresolved D. Between the trimmed V and J ends, which lost 3 bases and 1 base, there was a span of 5 bases. The CDR3 runs 13 residues. Germline CDR1 is KGHDR and CDR2 is SFDVKD. The CDR3 region has the DNA TGTGCCACCAGTGATACATTTAACTATGGCTACACCTTC. It is translated as CATSDTFNYGYTF.

The J gene is TRBJ1-3, the V gene TRBV6-5; 7 bases match TRBD1. Losses at the gene ends were 7 bases for V and 3 bases for J; bases not matched to a gene: 9. CDR1 and CDR2 from the germline V gene are MNHEY and SVGAGI. This CDR3 has 15 amino acids. The chain's CDR3 is CASTRTGVSGNTIYF. Here the CDR3 DNA reads TGTGCCAGCACCCGAACAGGGGTTAGTGGAAACACCATATATTTT.

The chain combines TRBV10-3 with TRBJ2-1, with 11 bases that match TRBD2. The CDR3 covers 14 residues. J lost 9 bases, V lost 6 bases, and 7 bases had no gene match. Germline CDR1 ENHRY, CDR2 SYGVKD. CDR3: CAISLRLAGTEQFF. In DNA, the CDR3 is TGTGCCATCAGCCTCAGACTAGCGGGGACTGAGCAGTTCTTC.

The chain links TRBV7-9 to TRBJ1-2, with TRBD1 identical over 9 bases. The germline V gene has CDR1 SEHNR and CDR2 FQNEAQ (reference sequence). There are 15 residues in the CDR3. V shed 5 bases and J 3 bases; nucleotides not matched to a gene: 7. CDR3 protein: CASSLGDRAYYGYTF. DNA for the CDR3: TGTGCCAGCAGCCTCGGGGACAGGGCTTACTATGGCTACACCTTC.

The chain employs TRBV4-3 and TRBJ2-1; D may be TRBD2 (5 bases). The germline V and J ends were trimmed by 1 base and 9 bases, with 10 bases remaining between them. CDR3 size: 13 residues. Germline V CDR1 and CDR2: LGHNA, YSLEER. CDR3 in DNA: TGCGCCAGCAGCCAAGCAGGAGGTACTGAGCAGTTCTTC. Amino acids: CASSQAGGTEQFF.

The V gene is TRBV19, the J gene TRBJ1-4, with 8 bases identical to TRBD1. CDR1 and CDR2 (germline): LNHDA, SQIVND (reference sequence). Losses at the gene ends were 5 bases for V and 10 bases for J; bases not matched to a gene: 9. The CDR3 length is 14 residues. As DNA, the CDR3 is TGTGCCAGTAGTGAGGGGACAGGATTCGGAAAACTGTTTTTT. Translated: CASSEGTGFGKLFF. Looking up the rest from reference TRBV19 and TRBJ1-4 gives the full variable domain: DGGITQSPKYLFRKEGQNVTLSCEQNLNHDAMYWYRQDPGQGLRLIYYSQIVNDFQKGDIAEGYSVSREKKESFPLTVTSAQKNPTAFYLCASSEGTGFGKLFFGSGTQLSVL.

This chain connects TRBV6-5 to TRBJ1-2; no clear D gene. Trimming pared 4 bases from V and 2 bases from J, leaving 14 bases between. Germline V gives CDR1 MNHEY, CDR2 SVGAGI. This CDR3 comprises 15 residues. CDR3 in amino acids: CASSSLVVGNYGYTF. CDR3 sequence (DNA): TGTGCCAGCAGTTCCCTGGTTGTCGGGAACTATGGCTACACCTTC.

Turning to this clone: Other DNA sequences within the sample encode an identical CDR3. The rearrangement uses TRBV5-4 and TRBJ2-1; 9 positions agree with TRBD2. The CDR3 runs to 15 residues. The germline V gene encodes CDR1 SGHNT and CDR2 YYREEE (reference sequence). V shed 0 bases and J 7 bases; nucleotides not matched to a gene: 5. CDR3 region: CASSLGASGINEQFF. The CDR3 DNA reads as TGTGCCAGCAGCTTGGGGGCTAGCGGGATTAATGAGCAGTTCTTC. The variable domain in full, with the rest retrieved from reference TRBV5-4 and TRBJ2-1, is ETGVTQSPTHLIKTRGQQVTLRCSSQSGHNTVSWYQQALGQGPQFIFQYYREEENGRGNFPPRFSGLQFPNYSSELNVNALELDDSALYLCASSLGASGINEQFFGPGTRLTVL.

The chain recombines TRBV2 with TRBJ1-5; 7 nucleotides align to TRBD1. This CDR3 comprises 16 residues. J gave up 4 bases and V 0 bases, and 6 bases lay outside the gene matches. CDR1 and CDR2 (germline): SNHLY, FYNNEI. CDR3 in amino acids: CASSEAAGGRNQPQHF. DNA of the CDR3: TGTGCCAGCAGTGAAGCGGCAGGGGGACGAAATCAGCCCCAGCATTTT. The full variable domain, rest sourced from reference TRBV2 and TRBJ1-5, is EPEVTQTPSHQVTQMGQEVILRCVPISNHLYFYWYRQILGQKVEFLVSFYNNEISEKSEIFDDQFSVERPDGSNFTLKIRSTKLEDSAMYFCASSEAAGGRNQPQHFGDGTRLSIL.

The chain is built from TRBV5-4 and TRBJ2-5, with D uncertain. Germline CDR1 SGHNT, CDR2 YYREEE (reference sequence). The CDR3 is made up of 14 amino acids. The germline V and J ends were trimmed by 5 bases and 0 bases, with 11 bases remaining between them. The CDR3 nucleotides read TGTGCCAGCAGGCGTGCCCGGGACCAAGAGACCCAGTACTTC. It specifies CASRRARDQETQYF.